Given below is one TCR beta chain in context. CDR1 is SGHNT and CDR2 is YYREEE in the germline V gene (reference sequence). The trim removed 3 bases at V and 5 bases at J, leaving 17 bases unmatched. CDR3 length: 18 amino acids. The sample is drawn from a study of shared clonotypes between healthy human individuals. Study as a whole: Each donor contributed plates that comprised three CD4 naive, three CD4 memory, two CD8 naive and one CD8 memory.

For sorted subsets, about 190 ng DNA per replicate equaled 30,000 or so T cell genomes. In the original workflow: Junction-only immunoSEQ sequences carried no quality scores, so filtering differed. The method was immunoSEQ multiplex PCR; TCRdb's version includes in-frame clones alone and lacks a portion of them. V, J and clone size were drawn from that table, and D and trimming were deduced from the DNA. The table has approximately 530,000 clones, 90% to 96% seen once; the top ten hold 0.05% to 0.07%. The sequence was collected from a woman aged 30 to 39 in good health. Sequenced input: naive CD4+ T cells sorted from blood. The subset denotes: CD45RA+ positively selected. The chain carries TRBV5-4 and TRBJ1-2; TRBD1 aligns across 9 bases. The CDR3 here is CASSWWTGVVSESYGYTF. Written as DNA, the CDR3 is TGTGCCAGCAGCTGGTGGACAGGGGTAGTATCTGAGTCATATGGCTACACCTTC.